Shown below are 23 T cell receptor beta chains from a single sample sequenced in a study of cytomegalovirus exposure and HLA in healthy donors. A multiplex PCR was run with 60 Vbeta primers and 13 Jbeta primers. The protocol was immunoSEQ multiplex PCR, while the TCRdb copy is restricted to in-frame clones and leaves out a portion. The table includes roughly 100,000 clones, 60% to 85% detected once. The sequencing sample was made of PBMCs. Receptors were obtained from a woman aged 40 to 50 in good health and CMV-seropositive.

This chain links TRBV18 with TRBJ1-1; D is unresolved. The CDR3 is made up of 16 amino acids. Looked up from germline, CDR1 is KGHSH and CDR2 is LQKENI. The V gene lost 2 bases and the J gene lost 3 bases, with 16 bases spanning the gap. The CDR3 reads CASSPSPGWLYTEAFF. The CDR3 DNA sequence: TGTGCCAGCTCACCATCCCCGGGGTGGTTATACACTGAAGCTTTCTTT.

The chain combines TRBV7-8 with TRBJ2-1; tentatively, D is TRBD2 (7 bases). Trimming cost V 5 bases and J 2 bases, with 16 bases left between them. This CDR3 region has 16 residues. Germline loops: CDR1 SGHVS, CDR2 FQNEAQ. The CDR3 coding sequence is TGTGCCAGCAGCCTCGAGGGGGGGGTGACCTACAATGAGCAGTTCTTC. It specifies CASSLEGGVTYNEQFF.

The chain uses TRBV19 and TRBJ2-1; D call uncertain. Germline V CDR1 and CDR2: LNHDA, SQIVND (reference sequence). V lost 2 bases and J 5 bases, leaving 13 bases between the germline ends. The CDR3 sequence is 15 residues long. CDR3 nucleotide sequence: TGTGCCAGTAGTATAAGTTCCCCGGGTGACAATGAGCAGTTCTTC. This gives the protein CASSISSPGDNEQFF. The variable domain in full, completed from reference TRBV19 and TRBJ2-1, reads DGGITQSPKYLFRKEGQNVTLSCEQNLNHDAMYWYRQDPGQGLRLIYYSQIVNDFQKGDIAEGYSVSREKKESFPLTVTSAQKNPTAFYLCASSISSPGDNEQFFGPGTRLTVL.

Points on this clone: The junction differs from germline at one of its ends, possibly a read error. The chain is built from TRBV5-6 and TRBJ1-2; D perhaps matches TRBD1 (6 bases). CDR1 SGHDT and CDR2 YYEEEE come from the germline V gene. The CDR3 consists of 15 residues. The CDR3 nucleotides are TGTGCCAGCAGCCGCACCCTCACAGGGAGCTATGGCTACATCTTC. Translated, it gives CASSRTLTGSYGYIF.

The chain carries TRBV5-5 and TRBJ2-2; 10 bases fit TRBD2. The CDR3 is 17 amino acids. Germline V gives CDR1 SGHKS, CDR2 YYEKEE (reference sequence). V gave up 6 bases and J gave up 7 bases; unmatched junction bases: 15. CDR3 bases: TGTGCCAGCACCCCGGCCAAGCTAGCGGGAGCATTCGGGGAGCTGTTTTTT. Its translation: CASTPAKLAGAFGELFF.

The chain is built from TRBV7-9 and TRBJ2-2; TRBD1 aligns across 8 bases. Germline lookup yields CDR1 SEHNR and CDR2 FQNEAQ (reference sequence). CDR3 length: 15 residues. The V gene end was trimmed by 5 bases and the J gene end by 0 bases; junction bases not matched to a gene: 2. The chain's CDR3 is CASSRDRSNTGELFF. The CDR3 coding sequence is TGTGCCAGCAGCAGGGACAGGTCGAACACCGGGGAGCTGTTTTTT.

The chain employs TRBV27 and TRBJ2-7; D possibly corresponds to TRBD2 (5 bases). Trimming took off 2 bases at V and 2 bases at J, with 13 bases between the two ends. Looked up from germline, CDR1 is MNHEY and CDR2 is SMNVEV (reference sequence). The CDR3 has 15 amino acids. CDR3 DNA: TGTGCCAGCAGTTTAATAACCGGGGTCCCCTACGAGCAGTACTTC. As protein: CASSLITGVPYEQYF.

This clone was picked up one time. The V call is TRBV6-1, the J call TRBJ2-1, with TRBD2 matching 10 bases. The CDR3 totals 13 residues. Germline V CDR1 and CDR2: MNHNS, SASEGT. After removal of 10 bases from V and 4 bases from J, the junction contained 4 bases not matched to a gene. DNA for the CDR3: TGTGCCACTAGCGGGAGACCTTACAATGAGCAGTTCTTC. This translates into CATSGRPYNEQFF.

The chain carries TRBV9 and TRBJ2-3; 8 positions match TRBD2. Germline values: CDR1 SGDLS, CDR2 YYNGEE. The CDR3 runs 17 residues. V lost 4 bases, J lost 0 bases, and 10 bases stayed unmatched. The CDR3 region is CASSPFSSGESTDTQYF. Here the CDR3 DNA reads TGTGCCAGCAGCCCCTTCAGTAGCGGGGAGAGCACAGATACGCAGTATTTT.

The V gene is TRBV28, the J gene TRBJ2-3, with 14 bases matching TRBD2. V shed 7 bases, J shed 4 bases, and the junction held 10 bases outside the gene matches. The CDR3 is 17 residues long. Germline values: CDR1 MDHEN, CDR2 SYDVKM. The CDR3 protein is CASKVGLAGGRPDTQYF. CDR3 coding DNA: TGTGCCAGCAAAGTTGGACTAGCGGGGGGCCGTCCAGATACGCAGTATTTT.

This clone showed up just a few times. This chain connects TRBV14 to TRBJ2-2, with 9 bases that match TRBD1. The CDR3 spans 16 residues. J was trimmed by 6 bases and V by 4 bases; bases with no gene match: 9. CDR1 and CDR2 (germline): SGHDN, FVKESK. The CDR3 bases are TGTGCCAGCAGCCCCAGACCGGGACAGGGCCCCGGGGAGCTGTTTTTT. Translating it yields CASSPRPGQGPGELFF.

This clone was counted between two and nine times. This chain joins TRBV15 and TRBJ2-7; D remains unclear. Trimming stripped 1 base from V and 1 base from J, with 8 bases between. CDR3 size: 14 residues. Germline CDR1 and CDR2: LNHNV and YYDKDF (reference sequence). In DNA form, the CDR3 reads TGTGCCACCAGCAGAGCAGGTGTTTCCTACGAGCAGTACTTC. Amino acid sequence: CATSRAGVSYEQYF.

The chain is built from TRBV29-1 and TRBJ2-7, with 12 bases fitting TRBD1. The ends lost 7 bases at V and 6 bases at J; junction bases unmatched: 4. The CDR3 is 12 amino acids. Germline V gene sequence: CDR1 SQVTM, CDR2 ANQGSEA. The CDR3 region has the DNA TGCAGCGCGGGGACAGGGGGCGTCGAGCAGTACTTC. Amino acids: CSAGTGGVEQYF.

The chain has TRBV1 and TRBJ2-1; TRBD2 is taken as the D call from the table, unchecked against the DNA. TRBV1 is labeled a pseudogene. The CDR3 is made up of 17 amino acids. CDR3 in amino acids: CTSSHRLAISGYNEQFF. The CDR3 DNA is TGCACCAGCAGCCACCGATTAGCGATCAGTGGGTACAATGAGCAGTTCTTC.

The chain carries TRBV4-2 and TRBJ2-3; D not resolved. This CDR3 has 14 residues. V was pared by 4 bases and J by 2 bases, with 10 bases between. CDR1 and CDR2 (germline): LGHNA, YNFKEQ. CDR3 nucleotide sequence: TGTGCCAGCAGCCCTATAGCCTACACAGATACGCAGTATTTT. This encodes CASSPIAYTDTQYF.

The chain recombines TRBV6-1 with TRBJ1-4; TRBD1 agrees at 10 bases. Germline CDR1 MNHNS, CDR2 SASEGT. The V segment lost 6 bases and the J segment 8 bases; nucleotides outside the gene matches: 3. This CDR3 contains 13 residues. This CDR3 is CASRDRGREKLFF. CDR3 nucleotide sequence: TGTGCCAGCAGAGACAGGGGGCGCGAAAAACTGTTTTTT.

The CDR3 region is CSVPPGQGAKMAEAFF. In DNA, the CDR3 is TGCAGCGTCCCTCCTGGACAGGGGGCAAAAATGGCTGAAGCTTTCTTT. This chain connects TRBV29-1 to TRBJ1-1, with 11 bases fitting TRBD1. J gave up 6 bases and V 6 bases, and 15 bases lay outside the gene matches. This CDR3 has 16 amino acids. Germline V gives CDR1 SQVTM, CDR2 ANQGSEA.

This chain's CDR3 is CASSYWGATNQPQHF. The CDR3 DNA reads as TGTGCCAGCAGCTATTGGGGAGCCACTAATCAGCCCCAGCATTTT. The rearrangement joins TRBV5-5 to TRBJ1-5; D call uncertain. V gave up 3 bases and J gave up 4 bases, with 14 bases separating them. This CDR3 is built from 15 residues. Germline V gene sequence: CDR1 SGHKS, CDR2 YYEKEE (reference sequence).

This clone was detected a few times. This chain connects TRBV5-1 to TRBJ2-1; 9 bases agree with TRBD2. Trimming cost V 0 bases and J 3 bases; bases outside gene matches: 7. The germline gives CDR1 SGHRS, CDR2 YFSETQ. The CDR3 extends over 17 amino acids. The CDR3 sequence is CASSLAPLSGGYNEQFF. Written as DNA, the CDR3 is TGCGCCAGCAGCTTGGCCCCCCTTAGCGGGGGCTACAATGAGCAGTTCTTC.

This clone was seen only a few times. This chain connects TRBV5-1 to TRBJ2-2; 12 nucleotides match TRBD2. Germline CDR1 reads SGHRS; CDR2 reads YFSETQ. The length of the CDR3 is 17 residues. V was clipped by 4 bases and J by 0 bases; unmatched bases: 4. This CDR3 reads CASSPSGGAPNTGELFF. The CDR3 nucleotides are TGCGCCAGCAGCCCTAGCGGGGGGGCACCGAACACCGGGGAGCTGTTTTTT.

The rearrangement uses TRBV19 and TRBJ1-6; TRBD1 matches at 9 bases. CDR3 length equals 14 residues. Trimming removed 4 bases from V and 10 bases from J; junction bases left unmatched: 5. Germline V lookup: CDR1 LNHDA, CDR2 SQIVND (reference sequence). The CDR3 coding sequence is TGTGCCAGTAGTAGGACAGGGGCACGATCACCCCTCCACTTT. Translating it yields CASSRTGARSPLHF.

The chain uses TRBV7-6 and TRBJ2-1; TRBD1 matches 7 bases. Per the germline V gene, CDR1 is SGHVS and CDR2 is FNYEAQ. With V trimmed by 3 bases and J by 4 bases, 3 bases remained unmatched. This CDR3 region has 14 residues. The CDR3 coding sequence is TGTGCCAGCAGCTTGACAGGGCCGTACAATGAGCAGTTCTTC. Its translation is CASSLTGPYNEQFF.

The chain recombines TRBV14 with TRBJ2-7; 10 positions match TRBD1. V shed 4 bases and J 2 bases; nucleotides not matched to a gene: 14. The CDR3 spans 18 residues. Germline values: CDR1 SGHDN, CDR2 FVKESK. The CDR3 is CASSPQGQGNGGAYEQYF. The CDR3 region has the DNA TGTGCCAGCAGCCCGCAGGGACAGGGGAACGGGGGGGCCTACGAGCAGTACTTC.